These 28 T cell receptor beta chains were sequenced from one sample in a study of radiotherapy plus CTLA-4 blockade in lung cancer. Here immunoSEQ multiplex PCR was the method, and the copy in TCRdb shows in-frame clones only, minus some. The sample carries 65,000 to 95,000 clones, roughly 91% recorded once. Sequencing was performed on peripheral blood, taken from a patient treated with radiotherapy plus ipilimumab. These receptors originate from a human donor with non-small cell lung cancer that progressed on radiotherapy plus ipilimumab.

This sequence joins TRBV5-4 and TRBJ1-2; D perhaps matches TRBD1 (5 bases). Germline V CDR1 and CDR2: SGHNT, YYREEE (reference sequence). This CDR3 contains 13 residues. V lost 3 bases, J lost 1 base, and 7 bases lay in between. This CDR3 is CASSYGGNYGYTF. CDR3 DNA: TGTGCCAGCAGCTACGGGGGTAACTATGGCTACACCTTC. The whole variable domain, filled in from reference TRBV5-4 and TRBJ1-2, reads ETGVTQSPTHLIKTRGQQVTLRCSSQSGHNTVSWYQQALGQGPQFIFQYYREEENGRGNFPPRFSGLQFPNYSSELNVNALELDDSALYLCASSYGGNYGYTFGSGTRLTVV.

The rearrangement joins TRBV29-1 to TRBJ2-1; D remains ambiguous. The CDR3 is 11 residues long. Germline CDR1 reads SQVTM; CDR2 reads ANQGSEA. Trimming pared 7 bases from V and 2 bases from J, leaving 6 bases between. The CDR3 coding sequence is TGCAGCGCGTGGGCCTACAATGAGCAGTTCTTC. This gives the protein CSAWAYNEQFF.

The sample holds a few counts of this clone. V and J are TRBV21-1 and TRBJ2-7; the tabulated D call, TRBD1, remains unverified against the DNA. TRBV21-1 constitutes a pseudogene. CDR3 length equals 12 residues. The CDR3 spells CASTRGVGEQYV. CDR3 coding DNA: TGTGCCAGCACCAGGGGGGTTGGCGAGCAGTACGTC.

The chain combines TRBV30 with TRBJ2-7; 10 bases are shared with TRBD2. Germline trimming cut 2 bases from V and 7 bases from J; bases unmatched to any gene: 5. CDR1 and CDR2 (germline): GTSNPN, SVGIG (reference sequence). The CDR3 covers 13 residues. CDR3 sequence: CAWSIAGGSEQYV. For the CDR3, the DNA is TGTGCCTGGAGTATAGCGGGAGGCAGTGAGCAGTACGTC.

Concerning this clone: The sample has other DNA sequences that encode this CDR3 too. V and J are TRBV5-8 and TRBJ2-1; 15 positions agree with TRBD2. The V gene end was trimmed by 1 base and the J gene end by 4 bases; junction bases not matched to a gene: 6. Germline V gene lookup returns CDR1 SGHTS and CDR2 YDEGEE. This CDR3 region has 18 residues. The CDR3 DNA reads TGTGCCAGCAGCTTGCAGGGACTAGCGGGAGGCCCTTACAATGAGCAGTTCTTC. It is translated as CASSLQGLAGGPYNEQFF. Using reference TRBV5-8 and TRBJ2-1 for the parts outside the CDR3, the full variable domain is EAGVTQSPTHLIKTRGQQATLRCSPISGHTSVYWYQQALGLGLQFLLWYDEGEERNRGNFPPRFSGRQFPNYSSELNVNALELEDSALYLCASSLQGLAGGPYNEQFFGPGTRLTVL.

The chain employs TRBV27 and TRBJ2-3, with D perhaps matching TRBD2 (6 bases). This CDR3 comprises 15 residues. CDR1 is MNHEY, CDR2 SMNVEV, per germline (reference sequence). The ends were cut back, 5 bases at V and 0 bases at J, with 12 bases in the middle. The chain's CDR3 is CASSRPAGSTDTQYF. The CDR3 coding sequence is TGTGCCAGCAGTCGCCCGGCGGGGAGCACAGATACGCAGTATTTT.

The gene calls are TRBV7-8 and TRBJ2-2; D possibly matches TRBD1 or TRBD2 (5 bases each). Trimming took off 0 bases at V and 6 bases at J, with 17 bases between the two ends. The CDR3 covers 17 residues. Germline-derived CDR1 and CDR2 are SGHVS and FQNEAQ. The CDR3 sequence: CASSLADGDLSAGELFF. The CDR3 DNA is TGTGCCAGCAGCTTAGCCGATGGGGACCTATCTGCCGGGGAGCTGTTTTTT.

The chain combines TRBV7-9 with TRBJ2-5; D might be TRBD2 (7 bases). The CDR3 covers 14 residues. CDR1 is SEHNR, CDR2 FQNEAQ, per germline (reference sequence). The V and J ends lost 1 base and 5 bases respectively, with 11 bases between them. The CDR3 region has the DNA TGTGCCAGCAGCTTAGTTCCGGGGGGCGAGACCCAGTACTTC. It specifies CASSLVPGGETQYF. The whole variable domain, remainder taken from reference TRBV7-9 and TRBJ2-5, is DTGVSQNPRHKITKRGQNVTFRCDPISEHNRLYWYRQTLGQGPEFLTYFQNEAQLEKSRLLSDRFSAERPKGSFSTLEIQRTEQGDSAMYLCASSLVPGGETQYFGPGTRLLVL.

This sequence joins TRBV10-2 and TRBJ2-1; 12 nucleotides match TRBD2. The germline V gene encodes CDR1 WSHSY and CDR2 SAAADI. The CDR3 contains 16 residues. Trimming at V came to 4 bases and at J to 9 bases, leaving 10 bases not matched to a gene. The CDR3 nucleotides are TGCGCCAGCAGTGTGGGGCTAGCGGGAGGGCAAGGTGAGCAGTTCTTC. Protein: CASSVGLAGGQGEQFF.

The chain joins TRBV2 to TRBJ2-2; 9 bases match TRBD2. Germline CDR1 SNHLY, CDR2 FYNNEI. The junction had 2 bases not matched to a gene; V was cut back by 1 base and J by 5 bases. The CDR3 has 15 amino acids. For the CDR3, the DNA is TGTGCCAGCAGTGAAGAAGGACTAGCGACCGGGGAGCTGTTTTTT. This sequence encodes CASSEEGLATGELFF. Full variable domain (missing parts from reference TRBV2 and TRBJ2-2): EPEVTQTPSHQVTQMGQEVILRCVPISNHLYFYWYRQILGQKVEFLVSFYNNEISEKSEIFDDQFSVERPDGSNFTLKIRSTKLEDSAMYFCASSEEGLATGELFFGEGSRLTVL.

The J gene is TRBJ2-2, the V gene TRBV6-6; D is unclear. V was clipped by 7 bases and J by 4 bases, with 16 bases between them. The CDR3 loop spans 15 amino acids. Germline V gene lookup returns CDR1 MNHNY and CDR2 SVGAGI (reference sequence). The CDR3 sequence: CASIAWERPTGELFF. CDR3 coding DNA: TGTGCCAGCATCGCGTGGGAACGACCCACCGGGGAGCTGTTTTTT.

The V and J genes are TRBV6-1 and TRBJ2-7; D uncertain. With 4 bases removed from V and 0 bases from J, the gap between germline ends came to 10 bases. In germline, CDR1 is MNHNS, CDR2 SASEGT. The CDR3 extends over 14 amino acids. The CDR3 protein is CASSAYWGSYEQYV. CDR3 coding DNA: TGTGCCAGCAGTGCATACTGGGGCTCCTACGAGCAGTACGTC.

The chain uses TRBV9 and TRBJ2-5, with D possibly matching TRBD1 (5 bases). Between the trimmed V and J ends, which lost 6 bases and 8 bases, there was a span of 14 bases. The CDR3 length is 12 residues. Germline lookup yields CDR1 SGDLS and CDR2 YYNGEE. The CDR3 DNA reads TGTGCCAGCACTCGACAGAAAAGTACCCAGTACTTC. Encoded protein: CASTRQKSTQYF.

The chain uses TRBV30 and TRBJ1-5; 7 bases are a match to TRBD1. Germline trimming cut 5 bases from V and 3 bases from J; bases unmatched to any gene: 4. Germline CDR1 reads GTSNPN; CDR2 reads SVGIG (reference sequence). CDR3 length: 13 residues. The CDR3 nucleotides are TGTGCCTGGGAGACAGGGTTCAATCAGCCCCAGCATTTT. Encoded protein: CAWETGFNQPQHF.

This clone appeared once. V and J are TRBV30 and TRBJ2-5, with 7 bases aligning to TRBD1. The V segment lost 4 bases and the J segment 7 bases; nucleotides outside the gene matches: 15. The CDR3 has 15 residues. Germline-derived CDR1 and CDR2 are GTSNPN and SVGIG (reference sequence). CDR3 residues: CAWTRNRGPFGTQYF. DNA for the CDR3: TGTGCCTGGACCCGGAACAGGGGCCCCTTCGGGACCCAGTACTTC.

The chain recombines TRBV11-1 with TRBJ1-5; D is possibly TRBD1 (5 bases). The CDR3 consists of 18 residues. The germline V gene encodes CDR1 SGHAT and CDR2 FQDESV (reference sequence). Trimming left V 1 base short and J 3 bases short, with 19 bases between. CDR3 amino acids: CASSLVVQVTRFNQPQHF. The CDR3 region has the DNA TGTGCCAGCAGCTTAGTAGTACAGGTCACCAGGTTCAATCAGCCCCAGCATTTT.

This rearrangement joins TRBV19 to TRBJ2-7; D is uncertain. Looked up from germline, CDR1 is LNHDA and CDR2 is SQIVND (reference sequence). V was shortened by 5 bases and J by 3 bases, with 8 bases between the two germline ends. The CDR3 totals 12 residues. DNA for the CDR3: TGTGCCAGTAGTGGTACCCTCTACGAGCAGTACTTC. Its protein product is CASSGTLYEQYF.

The rearrangement uses TRBV5-1 and TRBJ2-7; TRBD2 agrees at 8 bases. The CDR3 has 14 amino acids. After removal of 3 bases from V and 2 bases from J, the junction contained 4 bases not matched to a gene. From germline, CDR1 is SGHRS and CDR2 YFSETQ. The CDR3 nucleotides are TGCGCCAGCAGCTCGACGACTAGCGCCTACGAGCAGTACTTC. Protein: CASSSTTSAYEQYF.

J is TRBJ2-3 and V is TRBV7-2; 7 nucleotides agree with TRBD1. Germline V gene lookup returns CDR1 SGHTA and CDR2 FQGNSA. The trim removed 8 bases at V and 7 bases at J, leaving 6 bases unmatched. This CDR3 has 12 residues. CDR3 region: CASLDRQYTQYF. CDR3 in DNA: TGTGCCAGCCTGGACAGGCAATATACGCAGTATTTT.

The chain uses TRBV5-1 and TRBJ2-1; 10 bases fit TRBD2. The ends lost 1 base at V and 7 bases at J; junction bases unmatched: 2. Germline V lookup: CDR1 SGHRS, CDR2 YFSETQ. This CDR3 region has 14 residues. CDR3: CASSLTSGKNEQFF. The CDR3 DNA is TGCGCCAGCAGCTTGACTAGCGGGAAGAATGAGCAGTTCTTC.

In its sample, this clone was seen a few times. Other nucleotide sequences from this sample produce the same CDR3. This chain links TRBV7-9 with TRBJ1-5, with D unclear. This CDR3 is built from 13 residues. Germline lookup yields CDR1 SEHNR and CDR2 FQNEAQ (reference sequence). V was pared by 4 bases and J by 2 bases, with 6 bases between. The CDR3 DNA reads TGTGCCAGCAGCTCCAGAGGCAATCAGCCCCAGCATTTT. It specifies CASSSRGNQPQHF.

The V and J genes are TRBV28 and TRBJ1-2; no clear D. The CDR3 length is 14 residues. The V gene's germline CDR1 is MDHEN and CDR2 SYDVKM. V lost 4 bases and J 3 bases, leaving 12 bases between the germline ends. The CDR3 region is CASSSPLQDYGYTF. The CDR3 DNA sequence: TGTGCCAGCAGTTCCCCCCTACAAGACTATGGCTACACCTTC.

This chain uses TRBV7-2 with TRBJ2-3; unclear D gene. Germline CDR1 is SGHTA and CDR2 is FQGNSA. V dropped 5 bases and J dropped 2 bases, with 14 bases sitting between them. The CDR3 consists of 15 residues. The CDR3 loop reads CASSLNGVSTDTQYF. Written as DNA, the CDR3 is TGTGCCAGCAGCCTAAACGGAGTTTCCACAGATACGCAGTATTTT. Full variable domain (rest looked up from reference TRBV7-2 and TRBJ2-3): GAGVSQSPSNKVTEKGKDVELRCDPISGHTALYWYRQSLGQGLEFLIYFQGNSAPDKSGLPSDRFSAERTGGSVSTLTIQRTQQEDSAVYLCASSLNGVSTDTQYFGPGTRLTVL.

The rearrangement joins TRBV11-2 to TRBJ2-7; no clear D. CDR3 length: 15 amino acids. V was clipped by 5 bases and J by 2 bases, with 16 bases between them. CDR1 is SGHAT and CDR2 is FQNNGV in the germline V gene. CDR3 residues: CASSIASGGPYEQYV. DNA for the CDR3: TGTGCCAGCAGCATCGCTAGTGGCGGCCCCTACGAGCAGTACGTC.

This chain links TRBV5-1 with TRBJ2-7; 12 nucleotides align to TRBD2. This CDR3 is 16 amino acids long. CDR1 SGHRS and CDR2 YFSETQ come from the germline V gene. The ends lost 4 bases at V and 0 bases at J; junction bases unmatched: 5. CDR3 in amino acids: CASSPGLAGYSYEQYV. The CDR3 DNA follows: TGCGCCAGCAGCCCCGGACTAGCGGGATACTCCTACGAGCAGTACGTC.

The chain carries TRBV10-3 and TRBJ1-2; TRBD1 is a possible D gene (5 bases). Germline-derived CDR1 and CDR2 are ENHRY and SYGVKD. V gave up 7 bases and J gave up 6 bases, with 9 bases separating them. CDR3 length equals 11 residues. The CDR3 reads CAINGGDGYTF. The CDR3, as DNA: TGTGCCATCAATGGGGGTGATGGCTACACCTTC.

The V gene is TRBV2, the J gene TRBJ2-1, with a possible D match to TRBD1 (5 bases). The CDR3 spans 13 residues. The ends were cut back, 4 bases at V and 3 bases at J, with 7 bases in the middle. Germline V lookup: CDR1 SNHLY, CDR2 FYNNEI. The CDR3 sequence is CASSATDYNEQFF. DNA of the CDR3: TGTGCCAGCAGTGCGACAGACTACAATGAGCAGTTCTTC.

This clone turned up a few times. The CDR3 nucleotides read TGTGCCAGCAGCTACCGAATCGGGTCGGAAGAGACCCAGTACTTC. Encoded protein: CASSYRIGSEETQYF. This chain links TRBV6-1 with TRBJ2-5; D call uncertain. V was cut by 6 bases and J by 3 bases, with 17 bases left in between. This CDR3 is 15 amino acids long. CDR1 is MNHNS, CDR2 SASEGT, per germline.